What follows are 10 T cell receptor beta chains derived from one specimen sequenced in a study of blood T cell repertoires in COVID-19. The method was immunoSEQ multiplex PCR; TCRdb's version includes in-frame clones alone and lacks a portion of them. The sample consists of over 200,000 clones, 83% of them appearing once. Sequencing used peripheral blood. The receptors stem from a woman in her thirties or forties with active or convalescent COVID-19.

The chain uses TRBV7-2 and TRBJ2-7; possible D gene TRBD1, 6 bases. The ends were cut back, 5 bases at V and 4 bases at J, with 15 bases in the middle. Germline assignment: CDR1 SGHTA and CDR2 FQGNSA. CDR3 size: 14 residues. DNA for the CDR3: TGTGCCAGCAGCCCGCGCCGACAGGTGTACGAGCAGTACTTC. This translates into CASSPRRQVYEQYF.

The chain uses TRBV5-4 and TRBJ1-1, with TRBD1 identical over 8 bases. CDR1 is SGHNT and CDR2 is YYREEE in the germline V gene (reference sequence). Losses at the gene ends were 2 bases for V and 6 bases for J; bases not matched to a gene: 3. CDR3 length equals 13 residues. DNA of the CDR3: TGTGCCAGCAGCTTTTCGACAGGGGCTGAAGCTTTCTTT. It translates to CASSFSTGAEAFF.

The CDR3 nucleotides are TGCAGTGCTACCCGACAGGGCGAGCAGTACTTC. It codes for CSATRQGEQYF. The rearrangement uses TRBV20-1 and TRBJ2-7; 7 bases are a match to TRBD1. This CDR3 contains 11 residues. Unmatched junction bases numbered 3, after V lost 4 bases and J lost 6 bases. Germline V gives CDR1 DFQATT, CDR2 SNEGSKA (reference sequence).

The chain uses TRBV6-6 and TRBJ1-3, with unresolved D. The CDR3 length is 15 residues. Trimming shortened V by 0 bases and J by 2 bases, and 8 bases separated the two germline ends. Germline CDR1 is MNHNY and CDR2 is SVGAGI (reference sequence). CDR3 amino acids: CASSYSIGAGNTIYF. The CDR3 bases are TGTGCCAGCAGTTACTCGATAGGAGCTGGAAACACCATATATTTT.

This clone was seen a handful of times. The chain uses TRBV10-3 and TRBJ1-1; a possible D gene is TRBD1 (5 bases). Germline-derived CDR1 and CDR2 are ENHRY and SYGVKD. The CDR3 sequence is 13 residues long. Deletions cut 8 bases from V and 4 bases from J, with 14 bases between. CDR3 loop: CAIGLGGSTEAFF. The DNA for the CDR3 is TGTGCCATCGGTTTGGGGGGGAGCACTGAAGCTTTCTTT.

This rearrangement joins TRBV19 to TRBJ2-7, with 12 bases aligning to TRBD2. Germline values: CDR1 LNHDA, CDR2 SQIVND (reference sequence). The trim removed 3 bases at V and 1 base at J, leaving 10 bases unmatched. The CDR3 has 18 residues. The CDR3, as DNA: TGTGCCAGTAGTATTGGTCTAGCGGGGGGGTCAATTTCCTACGAGCAGTACTTC. It encodes CASSIGLAGGSISYEQYF.

This chain joins TRBV20-1 and TRBJ1-1; TRBD1 aligns across 8 bases. The CDR3 contains 11 residues. Germline V gives CDR1 DFQATT, CDR2 SNEGSKA (reference sequence). V lost 5 bases and J lost 5; bases outside the gene matches: 1. Here the CDR3 reads CSAGQGTEAFF. Here the CDR3 DNA reads TGCAGTGCTGGACAGGGAACTGAAGCTTTCTTT.

V is TRBV24-1 and J is TRBJ1-4; D may be TRBD1 (6 bases). Per germline, CDR1 KGHDR and CDR2 SFDVKD. This CDR3 has 14 amino acids. Trimming removed 2 bases at V and 4 bases at J, with 7 bases between. CDR3 bases: TGTGCCACCAGTGATTCGACAGGTAATGAAAAACTGTTTTTT. Its translation: CATSDSTGNEKLFF.

The chain is built from TRBV7-9 and TRBJ1-2; D call uncertain. Per germline, CDR1 SEHNR and CDR2 FQNEAQ (reference sequence). V was shortened by 5 bases and J by 6 bases, with 13 bases between the two germline ends. This CDR3 comprises 13 residues. The CDR3 DNA reads TGTGCCAGCAGCCCCCGGTTCGAAGATGGCTACACCTTC. The encoded protein is CASSPRFEDGYTF.

J is TRBJ2-1 and V is TRBV7-8, with D possibly matching TRBD2 (6 bases). The germline gives CDR1 SGHVS, CDR2 FQNEAQ. The V and J ends lost 5 bases and 15 bases respectively, with 17 bases between them. CDR3 length: 12 residues. This CDR3 is CASSPRTTLPFF. For the CDR3, the DNA is TGTGCCAGCAGCCCCCGGACTACCCTTCCGTTCTTC.